The next 19 T cell receptor beta chains were all read from a single sample in a study of shared clonotypes between healthy human individuals. Method: immunoSEQ multiplex PCR; TCRdb's copy keeps in-frame clones and lacks some. The table records 2 million or so clones, approximately 95% of them present only once. As defined, naive CD8 cells were CD45RO-negative and positively selected for CCR7, with terminally differentiated effector memory CD45RA+ cells excluded. Specimen: naive CD8+ T cells sorted from blood. These receptors were taken from a man aged 18 to 35 in good health.

CDR3 sequence reads: CASSQDSGAGSQPQHF. For the CDR3, the DNA is TGCGCCAGCAGCCAAGATAGCGGGGCAGGGAGTCAGCCCCAGCATTTT. This rearrangement joins TRBV4-1 to TRBJ1-5; perhaps TRBD1 as D (5 bases). The germline V and J ends were trimmed by 0 bases and 6 bases, with 15 bases remaining between them. The germline V gene encodes CDR1 MGHRA and CDR2 YSYEKL. This CDR3 has 16 amino acids.

The chain employs TRBV4-3 and TRBJ2-1; D unclear. There are 14 residues in the CDR3. Germline loops: CDR1 LGHNA, CDR2 YSLEER. Trimming shortened V by 0 bases and J by 6 bases, and 9 bases separated the two germline ends. The CDR3 protein is CASSQEWAANEQFF. The CDR3 DNA sequence: TGCGCCAGCAGCCAAGAATGGGCAGCCAATGAGCAGTTCTTC.

V is TRBV11-1 and J is TRBJ1-3, with D hard to call. With 5 bases removed from V and 8 bases from J, the gap between germline ends came to 10 bases. The CDR3 has 12 amino acids. CDR1 SGHAT and CDR2 FQDESV come from the germline V gene (reference sequence). The CDR3 spells CASSANRDTIYF. The CDR3 DNA reads TGTGCCAGCAGCGCTAACCGGGACACCATATATTTT.

This clone was counted once. The chain employs TRBV5-1 and TRBJ1-2, with unresolved D. V was pared by 0 bases and J by 9 bases, with 12 bases between. Germline CDR1 and CDR2: SGHRS and YFSETQ. There are 13 residues in the CDR3. The CDR3 region is CASSLVAGFSYTF. The CDR3, as DNA: TGCGCCAGCAGCTTGGTAGCGGGATTCAGCTACACCTTC.

This sequence joins TRBV11-2 and TRBJ2-5, with 10 nucleotides matching TRBD2. This CDR3 region has 16 residues. From germline, CDR1 is SGHAT and CDR2 FQNNGV. The junction had 4 bases not matched to a gene; V was cut back by 2 bases and J by 1 base. The CDR3 region has the DNA TGTGCCAGCAGCTTACCCGGACTAGCGGCCCAAGAGACCCAGTACTTC. This codes for CASSLPGLAAQETQYF. The full variable domain, with the rest looked up from reference TRBV11-2 and TRBJ2-5, is EAGVAQSPRYKIIEKRQSVAFWCNPISGHATLYWYQQILGQGPKLLIQFQNNGVVDDSQLPKDRFSAERLKGVDSTLKIQPAKLEDSAVYLCASSLPGLAAQETQYFGPGTRLLVL.

V and J are TRBV19 and TRBJ2-7; 9 bases are a match to TRBD1. The CDR3 has 17 amino acids. Trimming at V came to 5 bases and at J to 5 bases, leaving 16 bases not matched to a gene. From germline, CDR1 is LNHDA and CDR2 SQIVND (reference sequence). The CDR3 reads CASSPRQQGALRNEQYF. In DNA, the CDR3 is TGTGCCAGTAGTCCCAGGCAACAGGGGGCGCTTCGGAACGAGCAGTACTTC.

Worth noting for this clone: Other DNA sequences in the same sample also yield this CDR3. The J gene is TRBJ2-1, the V gene TRBV30; D is unresolved. V was clipped by 2 bases and J by 4 bases, with 6 bases between them. This CDR3 has 12 amino acids. The germline CDR1 and CDR2 sequences are GTSNPN and SVGIG (reference sequence). This CDR3 reads CAWSPSYNEQFF. The CDR3 DNA reads TGTGCCTGGAGTCCTTCGTACAATGAGCAGTTCTTC.

Notes on this clone: The same CDR3 is also encoded by other DNA sequences in this sample. The chain couples TRBV4-1 to TRBJ2-3; D is ambiguous. V lost 0 bases and J lost 2, with 3 bases in between. CDR3 length: 13 amino acids. CDR1 is MGHRA and CDR2 is YSYEKL in the germline V gene. The DNA of the CDR3 is TGCGCCAGCAGCCAAGAACTCACAGATACGCAGTATTTT. Protein sequence: CASSQELTDTQYF.

V is TRBV4-3 and J is TRBJ1-4, with D unclear. Germline CDR1 LGHNA, CDR2 YSLEER. This CDR3 is 16 amino acids long. V shed 0 bases and J shed 4 bases, with 12 bases lying between them. CDR3 nucleotide sequence: TGCGCCAGCAGCCAAGATCCCGACGGATTTAATGAAAAACTGTTTTTT. Translation gives CASSQDPDGFNEKLFF.

The J gene is TRBJ1-1, the V gene TRBV6-5; D is undetermined. CDR1 is MNHEY and CDR2 is SVGAGI in the germline V gene. The CDR3 loop spans 14 amino acids. Between the trimmed V and J ends, which lost 2 bases and 1 base, there was a span of 8 bases. The CDR3: CASSYAGSNTEAFF. Here the CDR3 DNA reads TGTGCCAGCAGTTACGCGGGATCGAACACTGAAGCTTTCTTT.

V usage is TRBV7-8 and J usage is TRBJ2-7; 8 nucleotides align to TRBD1. Germline CDR1 reads SGHVS; CDR2 reads FQNEAQ. The CDR3 totals 15 residues. Unmatched junction bases numbered 5, after V lost 4 bases and J lost 0 bases. CDR3 sequence reads: CASSSSTGDSYEQYF. The DNA for the CDR3 is TGTGCCAGCAGCTCATCGACAGGGGACTCCTACGAGCAGTACTTC.

This chain uses TRBV11-3 with TRBJ2-1; no firm D call. The germline V and J ends were trimmed by 3 bases and 3 bases, with 6 bases remaining between them. The V gene's germline CDR1 is SGHNT and CDR2 YENEEA. This CDR3 has 13 amino acids. CDR3 DNA sequence: TGTGCCAGCAGCTTGGACGGCTACAATGAGCAGTTCTTC. Protein sequence: CASSLDGYNEQFF. Full variable domain (remainder filled in from reference TRBV11-3 and TRBJ2-1): EAGVVQSPRYKIIEKKQPVAFWCNPISGHNTLYWYLQNLGQGPELLIRYENEEAVDDSQLPKDRFSAERLKGVDSTLKIQPAELGDSAVYLCASSLDGYNEQFFGPGTRLTVL.

This chain connects TRBV2 to TRBJ2-2; 12 bases map to TRBD2. CDR1 SNHLY and CDR2 FYNNEI come from the germline V gene. The CDR3 is made up of 14 amino acids. Unmatched junction bases numbered 3, after V lost 6 bases and J lost 7 bases. CDR3 loop: CASSGTSGLGELFF. The DNA for the CDR3 is TGTGCCAGCAGCGGGACTAGCGGGCTCGGGGAGCTGTTTTTT.

This clone was detected only once. Other nucleotide sequences from this sample produce the same CDR3. The gene calls are TRBV2 and TRBJ2-7, with TRBD1 identical over 7 bases. Germline CDR1 reads SNHLY; CDR2 reads FYNNEI. V was clipped by 7 bases and J by 0 bases; unmatched bases: 3. The CDR3 totals 13 residues. The CDR3 DNA is TGTGCCAGCACTCCAGGGGGCTCCTACGAGCAGTACTTC. It yields the protein CASTPGGSYEQYF.

The chain uses TRBV6-1 and TRBJ1-5; D is uncertain. Trimming cost V 2 bases and J 4 bases, with 12 bases left between them. Germline CDR1 reads MNHNS; CDR2 reads SASEGT. This CDR3 has 15 amino acids. The CDR3 sequence is CASSETWMGNQPQHF. In DNA form, the CDR3 reads TGTGCCAGCAGTGAAACGTGGATGGGTAATCAGCCCCAGCATTTT.

CDR3 nucleotides: TGTGCCAGCGCCGGGACAAGCAGTACCCAGTACTTC. Translation gives CASAGTSSTQYF. The V call is TRBV9, the J call TRBJ2-5, with D maybe TRBD1 (6 bases). The germline gives CDR1 SGDLS, CDR2 YYNGEE. V gave up 7 bases and J gave up 8 bases, with 15 bases separating them. The CDR3 consists of 12 residues.

V gene TRBV5-4 combines with J gene TRBJ2-1; possibly TRBD1 or TRBD2 for D (5 bases each). The V end was cut by 2 bases, the J end by 5 bases, with 11 bases between. Germline assignment: CDR1 SGHNT and CDR2 YYREEE (reference sequence). The CDR3 is 14 residues long. The DNA for the CDR3 is TGTGCCAGCAGCTTCTTGGGGGACCACAATGAGCAGTTCTTC. Protein sequence: CASSFLGDHNEQFF.

V usage is TRBV29-1 and J usage is TRBJ2-2; D gene uncertain. The length of the CDR3 is 13 residues. The V end lost 1 base, the J end lost 2 bases, and 5 bases lay between the germline ends. Germline CDR1 reads SQVTM; CDR2 reads ANQGSEA. The CDR3 DNA sequence: TGCAGCGTTGAAGGGTACAACACCGGGGAGCTGTTTTTT. This translates into CSVEGYNTGELFF.

The chain joins TRBV11-2 to TRBJ2-2; TRBD1 is a possible D gene (6 bases). The germline V and J ends were trimmed by 5 bases and 4 bases, with 17 bases remaining between them. CDR3 length equals 16 residues. CDR1 is SGHAT, CDR2 FQNNGV, per germline. The CDR3 DNA reads as TGTGCCAGCAGCCCCGATCCAACAGGGTTCACCGGGGAGCTGTTTTTT. This encodes CASSPDPTGFTGELFF.